This T cell receptor beta chain was retrieved from a study of T cell changes during pregnancy in multiple sclerosis. TCRdb keeps only in-frame clones here, not all; method: immunoSEQ multiplex PCR. The sample has tens of thousands of clones; around 92% are singletons. Looked up from germline, CDR1 is SNHLY and CDR2 is FYNNEI. V shed 4 bases and J shed 5 bases, with 15 bases lying between them. This CDR3 has 14 residues. The chain joins TRBV2 to TRBJ2-7; TRBD2 might be the D (6 bases). This TCR was sampled from a female donor with multiple sclerosis, enrolled in a pregnancy study. Sequenced: peripheral blood. DNA of the CDR3: TGTGCCAGCAGTGTATTTGGAGGGTTCGACGAGCAGTACTTC. This encodes CASSVFGGFDEQYF.